Below, 7 T cell receptor beta chains from the same sample are listed, as sequenced in a study of post-analysis software for immune sequencing data (dated by TCRdb to the mid-2010s). Which antigens these TCRs recognize remains unknown. Library prep was done by PCR. Reads for this sample came from an Illumina HiSeq 2500. Unique molecular identifiers were incorporated into TCR beta cDNA libraries to reduce PCR and sequencing biases. The raw public reads went through TCRdb reprocessing: fastp at Q25, MiXCR clone calling, in-frame beta chains kept. Duplicate CDR3 protein sequences are folded into a single record with the most common DNA and genes. The sample yields around 770,000 distinct CDR3 sequences; about 43% were counted once. The ten largest clones take up approximately 4.4% of the sample. Study-wide conclusions, independent of this receptor: Significantly higher frequencies in patients than in controls were found for roughly 5 TRBV segments, including TRBV5-6, TRBV5-1 and TRBV20-1.

Sequenced: blood. These receptors were collected from a girl between 5 and 17 years old with multiple sclerosis.

V is TRBV12-3 or TRBV12-4 and J is TRBJ2-1, with TRBD2 matching over 8 bases. Unmatched junction bases numbered 4, after V lost 4 bases and J lost 8 bases. The CDR3 extends over 13 amino acids. The chain's CDR3 is CASSWSGRDEQFF. The DNA for the CDR3 is TGTGCCAGCAGTTGGAGCGGGAGAGATGAGCAGTTCTTC.

The chain links TRBV6-1 to TRBJ2-5; no clear D. V lost 4 bases, J lost 5 bases, and 11 bases lay in between. From germline, CDR1 is MNHNS and CDR2 SASEGT. The CDR3 sequence is 13 residues long. The CDR3 loop reads CASSGSPMETQYF. DNA of the CDR3: TGTGCCAGCAGTGGGTCCCCAATGGAGACCCAGTACTTC.

The chain joins TRBV24-1 to TRBJ2-1; D remains ambiguous. Germline V gene sequence: CDR1 KGHDR, CDR2 SFDVKD. With 4 bases removed from V and 5 bases from J, the gap between germline ends came to 11 bases. This CDR3 has 14 residues. CDR3 in amino acids: CATSDRTVNNEQFF. The CDR3 nucleotides read TGTGCCACCAGTGACCGGACGGTAAACAATGAGCAGTTCTTC.

CDR3 sequence: CSVEGAADEQFF. CDR3 nucleotide sequence: TGCAGCGTTGAAGGGGCAGCCGATGAGCAGTTCTTC. The chain recombines TRBV29-1 with TRBJ2-1, with D unclear. V was clipped by 1 base and J by 8 bases, with 9 bases between them. The CDR3 runs to 12 residues. Germline CDR1 is SQVTM and CDR2 is ANQGSEA.

The DNA of the CDR3 is TGCAGCGTTGAATTGGGGCAGACCCAGTACTTC. Protein product: CSVELGQTQYF. The rearrangement uses TRBV29-1 and TRBJ2-5, with D perhaps matching TRBD1 (5 bases). Germline V lookup: CDR1 SQVTM, CDR2 ANQGSEA. The CDR3 sequence is 11 residues long. V was trimmed by 2 bases and J by 6 bases, leaving 7 bases between them.

The chain employs TRBV14 and TRBJ1-2; D perhaps matches TRBD1 (6 bases). The CDR3 sequence is 14 residues long. Trimming pared 2 bases from V and 4 bases from J, leaving 11 bases between. Germline CDR1 SGHDN, CDR2 FVKESK. DNA for the CDR3: TGTGCCAGCAGCCAACGGGACACCCGCTATGGCTACACCTTC. Amino acid sequence: CASSQRDTRYGYTF.

The chain links TRBV10-3 to TRBJ2-3; maybe TRBD1 (6 bases). This CDR3 contains 15 residues. Germline V gene lookup returns CDR1 ENHRY and CDR2 SYGVKD. The V and J ends lost 3 bases and 5 bases respectively, with 15 bases between them. The CDR3 sequence: CAISDPQGRRDTQYF. In nucleotides, the CDR3 is TGTGCCATCAGTGACCCCCAGGGGCGCAGAGATACGCAGTATTTT.